This is a list of T cell receptor beta chains from one sample in a study of naive and memory T cell subsets. One entry per CDR3 protein results from TCRdb running MiXCR on the UMI-ligation and nested PCR reads. Of about 160,000 distinct CDR3 sequences listed, approximately 24% were seen once; the top ten hold approximately 0.1%. The sequencing sample was made of naive CD4+ T cells from blood. The origin of the receptors is a human donor in good health. The conserved cysteine and the conserved F or W are not part of the CDR3 here. Fields, in order: V gene, D gene, CDR3 protein. D genes are given only for firm matches.

>TRBV15|TRBD1
ATSRSGQAGPQETQY
>TRBV20-1|NA
SATGTRGKNIQY
>TRBV20-1|NA
SARMVPAGPGLAGRSYEQY
>TRBV5-1|TRBD2
ASHPGGGFLETQY
>TRBV30|TRBD2
AWRSGIFTDTQY
>TRBV20-1|TRBD2
SAIASGRAGANVLT
>TRBV5-1|NA
ASTAAGSGGQY
>TRBV9|TRBD1
ASSTLPPGQGSGANVLT
>TRBV6-5|TRBD2
ASSRVTSGSSDTQY
>TRBV5-1|NA
ASSSVELGALNEQF
>TRBV9|TRBD2
ASSASGLAGADEQY
>TRBV18|TRBD2
ASSPRGLAGADTQY
>TRBV5-1|TRBD1
ASSLGQGWSPLH
>TRBV4-3|TRBD1
ASSRIDRAVQY
>TRBV28|NA
ASARMIYEQY
>TRBV6-5|NA
ASRDVLTQF
>TRBV7-6|TRBD1
ASSSRTGNSNQPQH
>TRBV28|TRBD1
AITGGMREKLF
>TRBV6-6|TRBD1
ASSYSTGENTQY
>TRBV5-1|NA
ASSFSPTPFQWEQF
>TRBV5-1|TRBD1
ASSVGTADTQY
>TRBV27|TRBD2
ASSLTSGGEQF
>TRBV6-5|TRBD2
ASSHGLAHANEQF
>TRBV7-2|NA
ASSLNPGNTEAF
>TRBV7-9|NA
ASSPGSYQETQY
>TRBV2|TRBD2
AASSGTTDTQY
>TRBV29-1|NA
SVEDGAYEQY
>TRBV10-3|NA
AISESGSRASSTDTQY
>TRBV27|NA
ATRSRSGELF
>TRBV29-1|NA
SVDSGGAF
>TRBV11-2|NA
ASSQQRSTDTQY
>TRBV10-1|NA
ASSESRDEQY
>TRBV29-1|NA
SVDQLPGASGANVLT
>TRBV10-3|TRBD2
AISPYETSGSDEQY
>TRBV6-5|TRBD1
ASSQGQGYQPQH
>TRBV28|NA
ASSLGVYGYT
>TRBV3-1|NA
ASSLRGSVQNIQY
>TRBV3-1|NA
ASSQDRRGTGELF